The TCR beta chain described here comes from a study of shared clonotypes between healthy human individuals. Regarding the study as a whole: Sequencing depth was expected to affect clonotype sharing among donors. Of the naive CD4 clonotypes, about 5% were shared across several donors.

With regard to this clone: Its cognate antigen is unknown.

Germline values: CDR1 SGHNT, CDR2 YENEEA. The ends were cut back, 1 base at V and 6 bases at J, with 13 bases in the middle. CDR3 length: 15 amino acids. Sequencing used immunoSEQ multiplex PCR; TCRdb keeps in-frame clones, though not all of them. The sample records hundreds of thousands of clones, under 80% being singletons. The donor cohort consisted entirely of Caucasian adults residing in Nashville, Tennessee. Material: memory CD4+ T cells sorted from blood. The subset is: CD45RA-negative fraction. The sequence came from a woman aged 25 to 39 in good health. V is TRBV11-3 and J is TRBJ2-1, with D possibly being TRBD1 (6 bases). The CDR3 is CASSLVGRGCNEQFF. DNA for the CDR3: TGTGCCAGCAGCTTAGTAGGCAGGGGATGCAATGAGCAGTTCTTC.